This T cell receptor gamma chain was sequenced in a study of Vδ1+ human thymocytes. The template was reverse-transcribed extracted RNA. The CDR3 regions were amplified by multiplex PCR from V-gene primers to a constant-region primer. TCRdb reapplied CATT to the multiplex PCR reads. The table has about 36,000 gamma-chain clones, around 21% seen once. Between roughly 98% and 99.6% of sorted thymocytes were Vdelta1+. Study-wide findings and caveats: Thymic TRG and TRD repertoires appeared highly polyclonal, with Gaussian CDR3 length distributions.

Comment on this clone: What it binds is unknown.

The CDR3 runs 12 residues. Losses at the gene ends were 1 base for V and 10 bases for J; bases not matched to a gene: 7. Germline V lookup: CDR1 EGSNGY, CDR2 YDSYNSKV. The rearrangement links TRGV2 to TRGJ1 or TRGJ2. This receptor was taken from a girl less than two years old who had congenital heart surgery. Sequencing input: Vdelta1+ gamma-delta thymocytes from the thymus. Noted subset: FACS-sorted CD3+ TCRalphabeta- TCRVdelta1+ TCRVdelta2- thymocytes. The CDR3 region is CATWDGREKKLF. As DNA, the CDR3 is TGTGCCACCTGGGACGGCCGGGAAAAGAAACTCTTT.